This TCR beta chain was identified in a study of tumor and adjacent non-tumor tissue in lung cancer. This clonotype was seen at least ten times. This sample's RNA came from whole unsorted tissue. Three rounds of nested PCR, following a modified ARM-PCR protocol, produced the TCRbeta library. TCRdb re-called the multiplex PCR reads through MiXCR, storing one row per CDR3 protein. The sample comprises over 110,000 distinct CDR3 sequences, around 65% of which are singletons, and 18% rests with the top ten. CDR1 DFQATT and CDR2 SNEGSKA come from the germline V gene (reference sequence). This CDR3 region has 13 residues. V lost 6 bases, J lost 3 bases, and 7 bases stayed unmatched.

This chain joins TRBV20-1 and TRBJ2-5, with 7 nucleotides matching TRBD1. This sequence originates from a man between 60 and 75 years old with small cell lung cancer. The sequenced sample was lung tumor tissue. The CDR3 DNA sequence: TGCAGTGCGAGTTTCACAGGGGAAGAGACCCAGTACTTC. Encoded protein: CSASFTGEETQYF.